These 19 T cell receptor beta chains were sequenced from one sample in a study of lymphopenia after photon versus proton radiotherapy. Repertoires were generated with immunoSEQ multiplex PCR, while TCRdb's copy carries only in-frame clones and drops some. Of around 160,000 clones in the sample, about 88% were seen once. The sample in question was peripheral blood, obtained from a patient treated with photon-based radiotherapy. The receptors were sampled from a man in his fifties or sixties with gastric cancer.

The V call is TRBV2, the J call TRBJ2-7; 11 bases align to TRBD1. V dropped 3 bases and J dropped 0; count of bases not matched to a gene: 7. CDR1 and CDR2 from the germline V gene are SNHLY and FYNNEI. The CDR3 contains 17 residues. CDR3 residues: CASSEALGTGGSYEQYF. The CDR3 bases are TGTGCCAGCAGTGAGGCGTTAGGGACAGGGGGCTCCTACGAGCAGTACTTC.

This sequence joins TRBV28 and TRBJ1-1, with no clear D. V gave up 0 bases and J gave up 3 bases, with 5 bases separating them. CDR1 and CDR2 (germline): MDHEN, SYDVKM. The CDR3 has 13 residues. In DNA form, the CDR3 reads TGTGCCAGCAGTTTATGGGGAGACACTGAAGCTTTCTTT. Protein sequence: CASSLWGDTEAFF.

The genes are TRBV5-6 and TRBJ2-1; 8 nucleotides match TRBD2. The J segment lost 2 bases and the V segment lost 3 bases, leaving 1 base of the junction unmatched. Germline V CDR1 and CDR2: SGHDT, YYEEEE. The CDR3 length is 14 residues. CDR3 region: CASSSSGPYNEQFF. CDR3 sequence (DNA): TGTGCCAGCAGCTCTAGCGGGCCCTACAATGAGCAGTTCTTC.

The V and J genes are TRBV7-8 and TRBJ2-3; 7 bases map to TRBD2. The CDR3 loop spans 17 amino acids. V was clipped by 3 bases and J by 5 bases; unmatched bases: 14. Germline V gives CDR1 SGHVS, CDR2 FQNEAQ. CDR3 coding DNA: TGTGCCAGCAGCTTCGCGGTAGCGGGCCGGCGCGGAGATACGCAGTATTTT. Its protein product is CASSFAVAGRRGDTQYF.

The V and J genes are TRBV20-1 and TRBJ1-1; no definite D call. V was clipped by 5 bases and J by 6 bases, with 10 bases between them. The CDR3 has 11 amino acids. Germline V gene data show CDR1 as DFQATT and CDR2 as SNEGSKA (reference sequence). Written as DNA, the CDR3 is TGCAGTGCTCCCGATAGGGCTGAAGCTTTCTTT. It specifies CSAPDRAEAFF.

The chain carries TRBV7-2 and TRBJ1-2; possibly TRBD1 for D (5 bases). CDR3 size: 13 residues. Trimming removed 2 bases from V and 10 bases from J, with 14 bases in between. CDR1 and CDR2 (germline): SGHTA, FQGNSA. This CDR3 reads CASSLHKGEYYTF. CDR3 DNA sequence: TGTGCCAGCAGCTTACATAAAGGGGAATACTACACCTTC.

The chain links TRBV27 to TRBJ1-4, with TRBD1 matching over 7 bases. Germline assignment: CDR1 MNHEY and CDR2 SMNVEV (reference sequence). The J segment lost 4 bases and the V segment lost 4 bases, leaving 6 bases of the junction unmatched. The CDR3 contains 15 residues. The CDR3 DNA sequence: TGTGCCAGCAGTTATACAGGGGTATATAATGAAAAACTGTTTTTT. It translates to CASSYTGVYNEKLFF.

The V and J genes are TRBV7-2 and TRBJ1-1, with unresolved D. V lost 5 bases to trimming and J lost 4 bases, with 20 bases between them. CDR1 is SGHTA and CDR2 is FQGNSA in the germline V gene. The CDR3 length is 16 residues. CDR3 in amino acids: CASSPMTPRMGTEAFF. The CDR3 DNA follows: TGTGCCAGCAGCCCGATGACCCCCAGGATGGGCACTGAAGCTTTCTTT.

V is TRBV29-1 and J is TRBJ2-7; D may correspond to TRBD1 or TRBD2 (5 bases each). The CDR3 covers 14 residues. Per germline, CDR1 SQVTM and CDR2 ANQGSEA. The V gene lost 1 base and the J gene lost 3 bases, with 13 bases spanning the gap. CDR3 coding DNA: TGCAGCGTTGAAGGAGGGGACCTATTCTACGAGCAGTACTTC. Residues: CSVEGGDLFYEQYF.

The CDR3 sequence: CASSLGGTGGYEQYF. The CDR3 DNA reads TGTGCCAGCAGTTTGGGCGGGACAGGGGGTTACGAGCAGTACTTC. The chain has TRBV28 and TRBJ2-7; TRBD1 matches 11 bases. The CDR3 is made up of 15 amino acids. Germline V gives CDR1 MDHEN, CDR2 SYDVKM. V dropped 3 bases and J dropped 4; count of bases not matched to a gene: 5. The variable domain in full, with the rest retrieved from reference TRBV28 and TRBJ2-7, is DVKVTQSSRYLVKRTGEKVFLECVQDMDHENMFWYRQDPGLGLRLIYFSYDVKMKEKGDIPEGYSVSREKKERFSLILESASTNQTSMYLCASSLGGTGGYEQYFGPGTRLTVT.

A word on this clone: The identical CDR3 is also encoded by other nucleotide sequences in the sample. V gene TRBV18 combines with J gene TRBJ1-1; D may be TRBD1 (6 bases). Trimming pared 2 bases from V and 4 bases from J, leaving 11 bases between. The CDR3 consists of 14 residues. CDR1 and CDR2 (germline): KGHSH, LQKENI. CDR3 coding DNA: TGTGCCAGCTCACCAGGCAGGGGTTCCACTGAAGCTTTCTTT. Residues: CASSPGRGSTEAFF.

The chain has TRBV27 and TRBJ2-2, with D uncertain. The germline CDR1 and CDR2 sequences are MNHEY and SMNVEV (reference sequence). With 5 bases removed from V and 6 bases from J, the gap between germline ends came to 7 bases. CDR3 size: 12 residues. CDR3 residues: CASSVGSGELFF. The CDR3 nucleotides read TGTGCCAGCAGTGTAGGGTCCGGGGAGCTGTTTTTT.

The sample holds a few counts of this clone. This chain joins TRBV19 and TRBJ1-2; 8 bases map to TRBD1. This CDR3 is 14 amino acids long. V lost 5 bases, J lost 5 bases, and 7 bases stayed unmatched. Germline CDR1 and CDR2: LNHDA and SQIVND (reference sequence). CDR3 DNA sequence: TGTGCCAGTAGTGTCAGGGGGCTAGGTTATGGCTACACCTTC. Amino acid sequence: CASSVRGLGYGYTF.

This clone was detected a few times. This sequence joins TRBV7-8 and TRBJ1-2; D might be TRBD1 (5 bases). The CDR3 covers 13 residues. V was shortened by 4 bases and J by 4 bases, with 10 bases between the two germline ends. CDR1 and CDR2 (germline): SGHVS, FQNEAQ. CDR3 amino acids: CASSSRVSYGYTF. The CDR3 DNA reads TGTGCCAGCAGCTCCAGGGTTAGCTATGGCTACACCTTC.

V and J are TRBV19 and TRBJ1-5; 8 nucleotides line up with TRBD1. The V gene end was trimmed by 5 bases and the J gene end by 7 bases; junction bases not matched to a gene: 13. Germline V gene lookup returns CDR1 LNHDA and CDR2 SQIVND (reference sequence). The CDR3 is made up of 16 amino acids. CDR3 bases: TGTGCCAGTAGTCCAACATGGACAGGGAGGTACCAGCCCCAGCATTTT. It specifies CASSPTWTGRYQPQHF.

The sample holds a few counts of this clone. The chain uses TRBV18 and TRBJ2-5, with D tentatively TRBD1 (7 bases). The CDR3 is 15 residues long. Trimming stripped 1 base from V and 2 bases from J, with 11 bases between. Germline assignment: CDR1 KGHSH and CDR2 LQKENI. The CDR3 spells CASSPRQGGQETQYF. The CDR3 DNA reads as TGTGCCAGCTCACCACGGCAGGGGGGACAAGAGACCCAGTACTTC.

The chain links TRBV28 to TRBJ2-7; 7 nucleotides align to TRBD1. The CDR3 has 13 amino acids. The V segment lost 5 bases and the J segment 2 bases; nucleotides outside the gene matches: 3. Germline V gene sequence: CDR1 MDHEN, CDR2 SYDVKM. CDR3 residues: CASSRQGPYEQYF. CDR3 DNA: TGTGCCAGCAGTCGACAGGGCCCCTACGAGCAGTACTTC.

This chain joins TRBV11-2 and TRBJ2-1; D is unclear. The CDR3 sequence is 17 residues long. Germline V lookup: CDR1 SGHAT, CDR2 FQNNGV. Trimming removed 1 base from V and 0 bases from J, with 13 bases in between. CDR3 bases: TGTGCCAGCAGCTTAGTCCTCCCCCCCAGCTCCTACAATGAGCAGTTCTTC. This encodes CASSLVLPPSSYNEQFF.

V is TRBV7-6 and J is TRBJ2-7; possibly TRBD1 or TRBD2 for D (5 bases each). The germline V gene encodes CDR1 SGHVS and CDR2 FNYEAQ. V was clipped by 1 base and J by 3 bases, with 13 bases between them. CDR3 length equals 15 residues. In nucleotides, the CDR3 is TGTGCCAGCAGCTTAGGGGTGGGGGACCTCTACGAGCAGTACTTC. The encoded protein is CASSLGVGDLYEQYF.